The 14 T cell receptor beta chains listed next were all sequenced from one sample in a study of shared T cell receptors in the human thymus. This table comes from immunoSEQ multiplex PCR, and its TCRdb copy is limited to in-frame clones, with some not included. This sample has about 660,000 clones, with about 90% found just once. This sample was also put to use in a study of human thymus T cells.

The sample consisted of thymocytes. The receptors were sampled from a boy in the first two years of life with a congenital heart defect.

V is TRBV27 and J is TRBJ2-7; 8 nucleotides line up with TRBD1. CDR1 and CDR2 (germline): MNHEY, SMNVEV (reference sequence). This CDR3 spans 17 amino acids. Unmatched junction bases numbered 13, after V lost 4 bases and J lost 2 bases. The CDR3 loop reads CASSSGDRGTLTYEQYF. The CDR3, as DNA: TGTGCCAGCAGTTCCGGCGACAGGGGAACCTTAACCTACGAGCAGTACTTC.

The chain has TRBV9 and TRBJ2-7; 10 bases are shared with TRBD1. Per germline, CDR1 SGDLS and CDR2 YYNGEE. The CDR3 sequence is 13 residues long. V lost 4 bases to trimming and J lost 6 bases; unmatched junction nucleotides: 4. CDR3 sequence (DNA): TGTGCCAGCAGCACCGGACAGGGGGGCGAGCAGTACTTC. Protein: CASSTGQGGEQYF. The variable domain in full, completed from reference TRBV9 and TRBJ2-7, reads DSGVTQTPKHLITATGQRVTLRCSPRSGDLSVYWYQQSLDQGLQFLIQYYNGEERAKGNILERFSAQQFPDLHSELNLSSLELGDSALYFCASSTGQGGEQYFGPGTRLTVT.

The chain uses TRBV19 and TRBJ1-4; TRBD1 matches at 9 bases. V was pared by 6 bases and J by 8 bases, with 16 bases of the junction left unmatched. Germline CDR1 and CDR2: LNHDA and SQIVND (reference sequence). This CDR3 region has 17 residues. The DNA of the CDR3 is TGTGCCAGTAGGGCCTCGGGACAGGGCCCGGGGGACGAAAAACTGTTTTTT. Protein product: CASRASGQGPGDEKLFF.

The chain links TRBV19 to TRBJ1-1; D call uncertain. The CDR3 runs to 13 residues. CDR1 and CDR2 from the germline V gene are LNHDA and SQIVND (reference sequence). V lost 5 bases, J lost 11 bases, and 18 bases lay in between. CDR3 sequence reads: CASSRGSETWAFF. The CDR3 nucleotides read TGTGCCAGTAGTCGAGGTTCCGAAACGTGGGCTTTCTTT.

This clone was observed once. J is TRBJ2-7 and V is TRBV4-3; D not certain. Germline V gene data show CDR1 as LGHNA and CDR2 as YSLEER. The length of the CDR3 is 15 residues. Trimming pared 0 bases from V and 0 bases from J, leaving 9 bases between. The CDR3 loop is CASSQESFSSYEQYF. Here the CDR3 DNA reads TGCGCCAGCAGCCAAGAATCTTTCAGCTCCTACGAGCAGTACTTC.

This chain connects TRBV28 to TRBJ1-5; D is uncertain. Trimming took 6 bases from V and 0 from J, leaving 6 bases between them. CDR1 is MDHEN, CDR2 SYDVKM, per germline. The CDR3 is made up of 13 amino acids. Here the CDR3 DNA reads TGTGCCAGCAGGCACGGTAGCAATCAGCCCCAGCATTTT. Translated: CASRHGSNQPQHF.

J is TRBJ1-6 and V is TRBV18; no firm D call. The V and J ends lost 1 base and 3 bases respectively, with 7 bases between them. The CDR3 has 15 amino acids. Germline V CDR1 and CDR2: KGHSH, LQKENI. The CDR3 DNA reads TGTGCCAGCTCACCACAGGAGTTCTATAATTCACCCCTCCACTTT. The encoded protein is CASSPQEFYNSPLHF.

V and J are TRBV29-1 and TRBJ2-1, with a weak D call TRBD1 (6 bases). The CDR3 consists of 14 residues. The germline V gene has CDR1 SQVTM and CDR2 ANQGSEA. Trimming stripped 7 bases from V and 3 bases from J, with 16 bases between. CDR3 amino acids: CSGLPGAVYNEQFF. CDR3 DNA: TGCAGCGGCCTCCCAGGGGCCGTCTACAATGAGCAGTTCTTC.

The CDR3 region is CASGLVISSGVYNEQFF. The CDR3, as DNA: TGTGCTAGTGGTTTGGTAATAAGTAGCGGGGTCTACAATGAGCAGTTCTTC. This chain links TRBV12-5 with TRBJ2-1; 8 positions match TRBD2. The CDR3 covers 17 residues. V shed 0 bases and J 3 bases; nucleotides not matched to a gene: 7. The V gene's germline CDR1 is LGHNT and CDR2 FRNRAP.

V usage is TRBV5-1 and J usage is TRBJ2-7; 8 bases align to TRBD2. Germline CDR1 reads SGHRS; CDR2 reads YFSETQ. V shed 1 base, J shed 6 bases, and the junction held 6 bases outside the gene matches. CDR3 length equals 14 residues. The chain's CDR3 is CASSLTAGVVEQYF. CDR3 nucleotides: TGCGCCAGCAGCTTGACAGCGGGAGTGGTCGAGCAGTACTTC.

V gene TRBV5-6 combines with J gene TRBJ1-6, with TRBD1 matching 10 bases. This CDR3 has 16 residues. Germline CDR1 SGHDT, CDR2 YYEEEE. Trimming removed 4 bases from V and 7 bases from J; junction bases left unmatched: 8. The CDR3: CASSIGTGVLNSPLHF. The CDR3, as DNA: TGTGCCAGCAGCATTGGGACAGGGGTCTTGAATTCACCCCTCCACTTT. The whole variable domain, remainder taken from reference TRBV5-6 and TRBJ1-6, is DAGVTQSPTHLIKTRGQQVTLRCSPKSGHDTVSWYQQALGQGPQFIFQYYEEEERQRGNFPDRFSGHQFPNYSSELNVNALLLGDSALYLCASSIGTGVLNSPLHFGNGTRLTVT.

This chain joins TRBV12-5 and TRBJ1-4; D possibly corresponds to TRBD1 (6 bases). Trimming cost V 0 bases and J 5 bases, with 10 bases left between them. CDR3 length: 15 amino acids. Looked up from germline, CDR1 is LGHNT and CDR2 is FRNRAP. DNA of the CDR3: TGTGCTAGTGGTTTGGTCAGGGGACCGAATGAAAAACTGTTTTTT. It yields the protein CASGLVRGPNEKLFF.

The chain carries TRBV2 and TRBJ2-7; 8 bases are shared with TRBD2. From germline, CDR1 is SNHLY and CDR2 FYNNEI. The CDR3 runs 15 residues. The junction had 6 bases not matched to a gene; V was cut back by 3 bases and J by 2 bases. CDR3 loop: CASSEGAGGPYEQYF. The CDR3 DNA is TGTGCCAGCAGTGAGGGGGCGGGGGGACCCTACGAGCAGTACTTC. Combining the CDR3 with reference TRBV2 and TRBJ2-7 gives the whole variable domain EPEVTQTPSHQVTQMGQEVILRCVPISNHLYFYWYRQILGQKVEFLVSFYNNEISEKSEIFDDQFSVERPDGSNFTLKIRSTKLEDSAMYFCASSEGAGGPYEQYFGPGTRLTVT.

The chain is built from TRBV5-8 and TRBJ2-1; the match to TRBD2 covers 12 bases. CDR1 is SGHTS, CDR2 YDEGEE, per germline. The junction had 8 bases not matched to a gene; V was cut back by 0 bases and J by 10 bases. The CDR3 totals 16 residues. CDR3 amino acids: CASSLAGLAGTKEQFF. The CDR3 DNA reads TGTGCCAGCAGCTTGGCCGGACTAGCGGGAACCAAAGAGCAGTTCTTC.